This T cell receptor (beta chain) appears in the sequencing data of a study of blood T cell repertoires in COVID-19. Whole-study context: From T cells, B-cell-depleted T cells, or PBMCs came the material, which was cDNA or gDNA.

Only in-frame clones appear in the TCRdb table, and some are missing; sequencing was by immunoSEQ multiplex PCR. Of fewer than 300,000 clones in the sample, 70% to 90% are singletons; the top ten hold about an eighth. Seattle participants joined during active infection and were tracked over time. The CDR3 extends over 12 amino acids. CDR1 is SEHNR, CDR2 FQNEAQ, per germline (reference sequence). The ends were cut back, 5 bases at V and 16 bases at J, with 15 bases in the middle. Sequenced: peripheral blood. This rearrangement joins TRBV7-9 to TRBJ1-6; D is perhaps TRBD1 (5 bases). This TCR was recovered from a woman aged 25 to 39 with COVID-19, enrolled during active disease. CDR3 region: CASSPPWEGLHF. CDR3 sequence (DNA): TGTGCCAGCAGCCCCCCATGGGAGGGGCTCCACTTT.